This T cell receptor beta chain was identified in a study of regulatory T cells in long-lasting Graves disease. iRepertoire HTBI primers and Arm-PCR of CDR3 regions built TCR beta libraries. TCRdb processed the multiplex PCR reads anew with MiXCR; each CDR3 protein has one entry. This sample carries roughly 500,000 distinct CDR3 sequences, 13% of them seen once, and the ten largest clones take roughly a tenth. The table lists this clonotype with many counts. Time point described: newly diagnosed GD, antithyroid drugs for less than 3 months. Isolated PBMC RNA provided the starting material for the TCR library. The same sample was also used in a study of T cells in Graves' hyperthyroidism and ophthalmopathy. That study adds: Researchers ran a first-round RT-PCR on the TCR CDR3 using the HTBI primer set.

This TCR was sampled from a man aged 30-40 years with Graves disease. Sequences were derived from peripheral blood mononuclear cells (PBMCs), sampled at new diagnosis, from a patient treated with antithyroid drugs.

CDR3 DNA: TGTGCCAGCAGTTACCGAGGGACCTACTACGAGCAGTACTTC. Protein sequence: CASSYRGTYYEQYF. The rearrangement links TRBV6-5 to TRBJ2-7; perhaps D is TRBD1 or TRBD2 (5 bases each). CDR3 size: 14 residues. V dropped 2 bases and J dropped 3 bases, with 11 bases sitting between them. CDR1 is MNHEY, CDR2 SVGAGI, per germline.